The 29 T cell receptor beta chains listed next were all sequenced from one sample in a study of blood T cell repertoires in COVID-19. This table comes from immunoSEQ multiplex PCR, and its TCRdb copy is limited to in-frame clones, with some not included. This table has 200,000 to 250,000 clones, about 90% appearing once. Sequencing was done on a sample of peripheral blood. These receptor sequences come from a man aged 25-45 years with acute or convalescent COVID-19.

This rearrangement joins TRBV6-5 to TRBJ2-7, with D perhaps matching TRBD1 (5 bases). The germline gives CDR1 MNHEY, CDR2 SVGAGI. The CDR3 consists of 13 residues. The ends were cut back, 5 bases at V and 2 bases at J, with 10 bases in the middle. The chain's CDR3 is CASSTDRAYEQYF. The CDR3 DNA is TGTGCCAGCAGTACCGACAGAGCCTACGAGCAGTACTTC.

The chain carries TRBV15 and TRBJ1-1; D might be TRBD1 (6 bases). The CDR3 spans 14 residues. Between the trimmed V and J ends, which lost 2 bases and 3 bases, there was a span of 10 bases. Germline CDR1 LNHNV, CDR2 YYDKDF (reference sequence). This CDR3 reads CATSRSQGDTEAFF. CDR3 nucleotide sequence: TGTGCCACCAGCAGATCACAGGGTGACACTGAAGCTTTCTTT.

The CDR3 nucleotides read TGTGCCAGCAGTCCCCGGACTAGCAGGGAGACCCAGTACTTC. This translates into CASSPRTSRETQYF. The rearrangement joins TRBV5-6 to TRBJ2-5; TRBD2 aligns across 8 bases. The germline gives CDR1 SGHDT, CDR2 YYEEEE. Germline trimming cut 5 bases from V and 5 bases from J; bases unmatched to any gene: 8. The CDR3 has 14 residues.

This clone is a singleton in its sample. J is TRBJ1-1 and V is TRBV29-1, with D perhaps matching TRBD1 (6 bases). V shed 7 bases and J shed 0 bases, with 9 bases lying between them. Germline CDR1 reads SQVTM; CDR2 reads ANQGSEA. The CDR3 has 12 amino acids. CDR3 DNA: TGCAGCGGGGGGCGGATGAACACTGAAGCTTTCTTT. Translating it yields CSGGRMNTEAFF.

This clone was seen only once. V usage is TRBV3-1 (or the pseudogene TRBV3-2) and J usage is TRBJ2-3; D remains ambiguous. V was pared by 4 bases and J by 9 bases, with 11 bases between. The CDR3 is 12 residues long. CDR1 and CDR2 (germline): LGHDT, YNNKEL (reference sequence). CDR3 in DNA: TGTGCCAGCAGCCCGAGGATTGACACGCAGTATTTT. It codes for CASSPRIDTQYF.

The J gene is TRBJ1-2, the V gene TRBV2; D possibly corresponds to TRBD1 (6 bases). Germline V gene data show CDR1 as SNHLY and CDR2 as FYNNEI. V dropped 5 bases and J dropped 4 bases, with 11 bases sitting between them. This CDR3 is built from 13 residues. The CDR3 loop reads CASSRQDLYGYTF. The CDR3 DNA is TGTGCCAGCAGTCGACAGGATCTCTATGGCTACACCTTC.

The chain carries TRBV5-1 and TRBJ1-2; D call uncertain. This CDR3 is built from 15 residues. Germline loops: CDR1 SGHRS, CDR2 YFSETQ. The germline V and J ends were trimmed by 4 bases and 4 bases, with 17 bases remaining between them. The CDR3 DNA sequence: TGCGCCAGCAGCGACGACCGTGGGAGTAGCTATGGCTACACCTTC. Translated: CASSDDRGSSYGYTF.

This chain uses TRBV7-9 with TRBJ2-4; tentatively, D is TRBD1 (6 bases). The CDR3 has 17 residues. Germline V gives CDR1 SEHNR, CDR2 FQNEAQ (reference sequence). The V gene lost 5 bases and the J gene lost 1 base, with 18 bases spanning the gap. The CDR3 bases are TGTGCCAGCAGCATTAGCGTAGGGGGAGCGGCCAAAAACATTCAGTACTTC. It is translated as CASSISVGGAAKNIQYF.

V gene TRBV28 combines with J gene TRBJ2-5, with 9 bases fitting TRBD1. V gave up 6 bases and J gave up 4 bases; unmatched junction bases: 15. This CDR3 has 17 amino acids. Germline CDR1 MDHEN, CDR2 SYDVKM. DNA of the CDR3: TGTGCCAGCAGCAATTTGGGACAGGGTCGTTTTCCAGAGACCCAGTACTTC. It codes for CASSNLGQGRFPETQYF.

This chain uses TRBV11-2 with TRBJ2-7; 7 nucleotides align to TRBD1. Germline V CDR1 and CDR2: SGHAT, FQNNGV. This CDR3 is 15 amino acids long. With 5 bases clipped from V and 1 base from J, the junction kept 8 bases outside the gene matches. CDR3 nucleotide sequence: TGTGCCAGCAGCAGCGACAGGGCGGCATCCTACGAGCAGTACTTC. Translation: CASSSDRAASYEQYF.

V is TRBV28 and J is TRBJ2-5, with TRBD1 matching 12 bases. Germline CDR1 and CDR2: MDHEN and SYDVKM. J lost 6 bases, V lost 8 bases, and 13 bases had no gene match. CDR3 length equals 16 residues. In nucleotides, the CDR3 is TGTGCCAGCTCCGCCCGGGGGACAGGGGGCATACAGACCCAGTACTTC. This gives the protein CASSARGTGGIQTQYF.

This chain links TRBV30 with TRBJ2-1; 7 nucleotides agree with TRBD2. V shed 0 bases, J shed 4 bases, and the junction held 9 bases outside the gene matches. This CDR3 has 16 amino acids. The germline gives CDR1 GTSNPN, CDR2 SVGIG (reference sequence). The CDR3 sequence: CAWSVMGAGAYNEQFF. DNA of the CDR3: TGTGCCTGGAGTGTAATGGGTGCGGGAGCGTACAATGAGCAGTTCTTC.

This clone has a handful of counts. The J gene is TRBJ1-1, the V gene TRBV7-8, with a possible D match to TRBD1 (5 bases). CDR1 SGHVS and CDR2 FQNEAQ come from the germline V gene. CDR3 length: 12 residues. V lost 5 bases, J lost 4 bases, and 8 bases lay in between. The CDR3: CASSLDSTEAFF. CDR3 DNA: TGTGCCAGCAGCCTAGACAGCACTGAAGCTTTCTTT.

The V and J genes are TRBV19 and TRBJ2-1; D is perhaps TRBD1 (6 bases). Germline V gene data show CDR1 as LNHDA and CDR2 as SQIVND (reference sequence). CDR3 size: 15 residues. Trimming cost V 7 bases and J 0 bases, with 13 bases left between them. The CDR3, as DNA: TGTGCCAGTACTTATAGAGGGGGCTCCTACAATGAGCAGTTCTTC. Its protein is CASTYRGGSYNEQFF. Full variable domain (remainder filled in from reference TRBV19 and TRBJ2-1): DGGITQSPKYLFRKEGQNVTLSCEQNLNHDAMYWYRQDPGQGLRLIYYSQIVNDFQKGDIAEGYSVSREKKESFPLTVTSAQKNPTAFYLCASTYRGGSYNEQFFGPGTRLTVL.

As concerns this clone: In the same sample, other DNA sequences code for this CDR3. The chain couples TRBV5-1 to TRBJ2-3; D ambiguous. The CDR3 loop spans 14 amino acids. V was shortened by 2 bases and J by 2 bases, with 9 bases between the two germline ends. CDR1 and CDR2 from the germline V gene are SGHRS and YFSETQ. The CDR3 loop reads CASSLGGYTDTQYF. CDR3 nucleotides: TGCGCCAGCAGCTTAGGCGGATACACAGATACGCAGTATTTT. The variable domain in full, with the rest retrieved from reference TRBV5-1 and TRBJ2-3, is KAGVTQTPRYLIKTRGQQVTLSCSPISGHRSVSWYQQTPGQGLQFLFEYFSETQRNKGNFPGRFSGRQFSNSRSEMNVSTLELGDSALYLCASSLGGYTDTQYFGPGTRLTVL.

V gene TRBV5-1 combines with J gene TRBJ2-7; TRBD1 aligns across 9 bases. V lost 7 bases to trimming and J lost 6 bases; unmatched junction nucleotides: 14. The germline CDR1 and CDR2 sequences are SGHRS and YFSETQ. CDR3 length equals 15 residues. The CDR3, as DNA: TGCGCCAGCGCGGAAAGGACAGGGGTATCTGGCGAGCAGTACTTC. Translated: CASAERTGVSGEQYF.

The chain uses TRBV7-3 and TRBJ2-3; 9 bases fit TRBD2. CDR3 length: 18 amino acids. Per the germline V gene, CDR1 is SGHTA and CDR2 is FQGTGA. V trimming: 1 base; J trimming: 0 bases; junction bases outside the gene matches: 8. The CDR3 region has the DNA TGTGCCAGCAGCTTAATCCCCAGCGGGGGGCCTAGCACAGATACGCAGTATTTT. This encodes CASSLIPSGGPSTDTQYF.

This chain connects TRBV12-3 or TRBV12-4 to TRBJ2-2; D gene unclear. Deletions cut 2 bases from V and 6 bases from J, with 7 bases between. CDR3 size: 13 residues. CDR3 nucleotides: TGTGCCAGCAGTTTAACTCGAGCCGGGGAGCTGTTTTTT. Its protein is CASSLTRAGELFF.

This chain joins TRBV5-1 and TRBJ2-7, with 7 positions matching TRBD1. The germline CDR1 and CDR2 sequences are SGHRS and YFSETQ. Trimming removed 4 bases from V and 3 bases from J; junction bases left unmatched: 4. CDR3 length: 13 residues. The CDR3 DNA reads TGCGCCAGCAGCACGGGACAGAGCTACGAGCAGTACTTC. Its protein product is CASSTGQSYEQYF. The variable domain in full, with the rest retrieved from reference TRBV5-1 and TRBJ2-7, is KAGVTQTPRYLIKTRGQQVTLSCSPISGHRSVSWYQQTPGQGLQFLFEYFSETQRNKGNFPGRFSGRQFSNSRSEMNVSTLELGDSALYLCASSTGQSYEQYFGPGTRLTVT.

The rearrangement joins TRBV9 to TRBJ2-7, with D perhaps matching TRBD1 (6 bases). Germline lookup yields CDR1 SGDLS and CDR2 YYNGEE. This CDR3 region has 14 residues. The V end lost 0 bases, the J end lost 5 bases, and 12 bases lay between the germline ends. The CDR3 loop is CASSVGGRGDEQYF. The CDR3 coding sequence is TGTGCCAGCAGCGTAGGTGGCAGGGGAGACGAGCAGTACTTC. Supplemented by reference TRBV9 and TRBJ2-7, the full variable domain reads DSGVTQTPKHLITATGQRVTLRCSPRSGDLSVYWYQQSLDQGLQFLIQYYNGEERAKGNILERFSAQQFPDLHSELNLSSLELGDSALYFCASSVGGRGDEQYFGPGTRLTVT.

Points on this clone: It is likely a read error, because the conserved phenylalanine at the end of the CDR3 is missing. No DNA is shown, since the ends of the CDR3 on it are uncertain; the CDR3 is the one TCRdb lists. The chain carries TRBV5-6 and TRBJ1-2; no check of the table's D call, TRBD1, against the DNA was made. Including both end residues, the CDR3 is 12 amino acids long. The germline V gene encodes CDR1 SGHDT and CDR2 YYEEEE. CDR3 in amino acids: CASSLRPGGLLV.

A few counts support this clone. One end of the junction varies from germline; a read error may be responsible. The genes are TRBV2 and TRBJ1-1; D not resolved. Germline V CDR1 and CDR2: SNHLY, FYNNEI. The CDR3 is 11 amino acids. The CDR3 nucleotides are TGTGCCAGCAGTGAAGATATCGGTTTTCTCTTT. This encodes CASSEDIGFLF. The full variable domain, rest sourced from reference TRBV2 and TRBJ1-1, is EPEVTQTPSHQVTQMGQEVILRCVPISNHLYFYWYRQILGQKVEFLVSFYNNEISEKSEIFDDQFSVERPDGSNFTLKIRSTKLEDSAMYFCASSEDIGFLFGQGTRLTVV.

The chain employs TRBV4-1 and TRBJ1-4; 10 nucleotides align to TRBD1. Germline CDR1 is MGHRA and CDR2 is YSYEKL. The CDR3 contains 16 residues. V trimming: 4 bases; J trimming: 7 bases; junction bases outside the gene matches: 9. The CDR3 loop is CASSRGTGVGPEKLFF. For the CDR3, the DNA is TGCGCCAGCAGCCGCGGGACAGGGGTCGGCCCTGAAAAACTGTTTTTT.

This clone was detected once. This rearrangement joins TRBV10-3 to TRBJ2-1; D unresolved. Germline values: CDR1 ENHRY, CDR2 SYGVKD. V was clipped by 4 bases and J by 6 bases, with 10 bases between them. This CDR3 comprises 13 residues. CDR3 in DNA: TGTGCCATCAGTGGAGTTGATGGCAATGAGCAGTTCTTC. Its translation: CAISGVDGNEQFF.

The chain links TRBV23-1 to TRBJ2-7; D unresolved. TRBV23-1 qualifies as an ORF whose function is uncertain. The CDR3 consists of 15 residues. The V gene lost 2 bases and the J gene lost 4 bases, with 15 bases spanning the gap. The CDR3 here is CASSQAQNFLYEQYF. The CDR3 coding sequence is TGCGCCAGCAGTCAAGCACAGAACTTTTTATACGAGCAGTACTTC.

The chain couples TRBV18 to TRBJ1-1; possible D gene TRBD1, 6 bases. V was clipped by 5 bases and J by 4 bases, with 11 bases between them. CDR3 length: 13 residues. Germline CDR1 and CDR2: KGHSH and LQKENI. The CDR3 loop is CASSSEGGTEAFF. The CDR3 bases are TGTGCCAGCTCATCGGAAGGGGGCACTGAAGCTTTCTTT.

The CDR3 protein is CASSLGQGAFDEQFF. The CDR3 coding sequence is TGTGCCAGCAGCTTAGGACAGGGGGCTTTCGATGAGCAGTTCTTC. The chain employs TRBV7-2 and TRBJ2-1, with 10 bases aligning to TRBD1. Germline assignment: CDR1 SGHTA and CDR2 FQGNSA. After removal of 1 base from V and 8 bases from J, the junction contained 5 bases not matched to a gene. This CDR3 contains 15 residues.

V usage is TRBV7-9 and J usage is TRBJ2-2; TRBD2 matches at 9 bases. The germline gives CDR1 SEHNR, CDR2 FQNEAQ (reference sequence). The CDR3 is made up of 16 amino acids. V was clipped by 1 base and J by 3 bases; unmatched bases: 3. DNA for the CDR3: TGTGCCAGCAGCTTAGGAGCGGGGGGCGACACCGGGGAGCTGTTTTTT. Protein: CASSLGAGGDTGELFF.

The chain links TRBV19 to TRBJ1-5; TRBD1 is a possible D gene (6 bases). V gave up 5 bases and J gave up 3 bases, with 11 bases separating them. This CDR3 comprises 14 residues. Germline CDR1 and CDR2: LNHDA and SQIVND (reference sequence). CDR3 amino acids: CASSLQGYNQPQHF. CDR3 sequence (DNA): TGTGCCAGTAGTTTACAGGGATACAATCAGCCCCAGCATTTT.